The 8 T cell receptor beta chains given below trace back to one sample, sequenced in a study of shared clonotypes between healthy human individuals. Only in-frame clones appear in the TCRdb table, and some are missing; sequencing was by immunoSEQ multiplex PCR. The repertoire holds about 1.5 million clones, with nearly 99% as singletons. Material for sequencing was naive CD4+ T cells sorted from blood. Subset: CD45RA+ positively selected. The receptors stem from a man younger than 40 in good health.

V is TRBV29-1 and J is TRBJ2-7; the match to TRBD2 covers 8 bases. Germline V gene data show CDR1 as SQVTM and CDR2 as ANQGSEA. The CDR3 has 13 residues. The V and J ends lost 3 bases and 3 bases, in that order; junction bases with no gene match: 4. CDR3 amino acids: CSVEAGGFYEQYF. In DNA, the CDR3 is TGCAGCGTTGAGGCGGGAGGATTCTACGAGCAGTACTTC.

This chain links TRBV7-2 with TRBJ2-3; tentative D call: TRBD2 (5 bases). This CDR3 has 15 amino acids. V lost 3 bases and J 1 base, leaving 11 bases between the germline ends. Germline values: CDR1 SGHTA, CDR2 FQGNSA. Here the CDR3 reads CASSLMSGGTDTQYF. CDR3 DNA: TGTGCCAGCAGCTTGATGAGCGGCGGCACAGATACGCAGTATTTT.

The CDR3 DNA reads as TGTGCCAGCAGCATGCCCTCCCTTGGACAGTCGGATCAGCCCCAGCATTTT. Protein: CASSMPSLGQSDQPQHF. J is TRBJ1-5 and V is TRBV21-1; TRBD1, the table's D call, was not compared with the DNA. TRBV21-1 is an annotated pseudogene. CDR3 length equals 17 residues.

The chain couples TRBV14 to TRBJ2-1; D remains unclear. V lost 0 bases and J lost 6, with 12 bases in between. From germline, CDR1 is SGHDN and CDR2 FVKESK. This CDR3 is built from 15 residues. CDR3 in amino acids: CASSQDLPRVNEQFF. Here the CDR3 DNA reads TGTGCCAGCAGCCAAGACCTCCCTAGGGTCAATGAGCAGTTCTTC. Supplemented by reference TRBV14 and TRBJ2-1, the full variable domain reads EAGVTQFPSHSVIEKGQTVTLRCDPISGHDNLYWYRRVMGKEIKFLLHFVKESKQDESGMPNNRFLAERTGGTYSTLKVQPAELEDSGVYFCASSQDLPRVNEQFFGPGTRLTVL.

V gene TRBV6-5 combines with J gene TRBJ2-3; D may be TRBD2 (5 bases). Germline lookup yields CDR1 MNHEY and CDR2 SVGAGI. V shed 6 bases and J shed 0 bases, with 13 bases lying between them. This CDR3 is 15 amino acids long. The CDR3 region has the DNA TGTGCCAGCAGCTCAAGCGGAGTGAGCACAGATACGCAGTATTTT. As protein: CASSSSGVSTDTQYF.

This clone was found once. The chain has TRBV29-1 and TRBJ2-5; D ambiguous. The CDR3 runs to 13 residues. Trimming removed 4 bases at V and 4 bases at J, with 13 bases between. Germline V gene sequence: CDR1 SQVTM, CDR2 ANQGSEA. CDR3 residues: CSVAPLGSETQYF. The CDR3 DNA sequence: TGCAGCGTTGCCCCCCTAGGGTCAGAGACCCAGTACTTC. Based on the CDR3 plus reference TRBV29-1 and TRBJ2-5, the full variable domain is SAVISQKPSRDICQRGTSLTIQCQVDSQVTMMFWYRQQPGQSLTLIATANQGSEATYESGFVIDKFPISRPNLTFSTLTVSNMSPEDSSIYLCSVAPLGSETQYFGPGTRLLVL.

The rearrangement uses TRBV5-5 and TRBJ1-1; unclear D gene. V was trimmed by 2 bases and J by 2 bases, leaving 10 bases between them. Germline CDR1 reads SGHKS; CDR2 reads YYEKEE (reference sequence). The CDR3 is made up of 14 amino acids. As DNA, the CDR3 is TGTGCCAGCAGCTTTAGGGCAGAAAACACTGAAGCTTTCTTT. This translates into CASSFRAENTEAFF.

The chain carries TRBV5-1 and TRBJ2-3; 7 bases fit TRBD2. There are 15 residues in the CDR3. Trimming took 3 bases from V and 2 from J; bases not matched to a gene: 6. Germline values: CDR1 SGHRS, CDR2 YFSETQ. The CDR3 is CASSSGLVTTDTQYF. Written as DNA, the CDR3 is TGCGCCAGCAGCTCTGGACTAGTGACCACAGATACGCAGTATTTT.